This TCR beta chain was captured in a study of blood T cell repertoires in COVID-19. Study-level information: COVID-19 samples, acute and convalescent, were from the United States, Italy and Spain. PBMCs, B-cell-depleted T cells, or T cells provided the cDNA or gDNA that made up the material.

Germline V lookup: CDR1 LNHDA, CDR2 SQIVND (reference sequence). This CDR3 has 18 residues. V lost 5 bases and J lost 2; bases outside the gene matches: 9. In the source study's methods: Quantification of nucleated cells was approximated via reference gene primer amplification. Profiling relied on immunoSEQ multiplex PCR, and the TCRdb table lists in-frame clones only, not all of them. V and J calls and clone size are as listed in that table; D and trimming were resolved from the DNA. The sample consists of 70,000 to 100,000 clones, 70% to 90% of them appearing once. The source of this sequence is a woman of 80 years or more with acute or convalescent COVID-19. The chain recombines TRBV19 with TRBJ2-6, with 10 bases that match TRBD1. The sample was peripheral blood. The DNA of the CDR3 is TGTGCCAGTAGTGTCGGGACAGGGGATGCGACTGGGGCCAACGTCCTGACTTTC. As protein: CASSVGTGDATGANVLTF.